This record concerns one TCR beta chain sequence. The data were taken from a study of blood T cell repertoires in COVID-19. Looking at the study overall: Samples of COVID-19 (acute and convalescent) were obtained from the United States, Italy and Spain.

TCRdb's table, derived via immunoSEQ multiplex PCR, lists solely in-frame clones and lacks some. Here the sample spans hundreds of thousands of clones, about 85% being singletons. The CDR3 consists of 15 residues. Germline CDR1 and CDR2: SGHNT and YYREEE (reference sequence). The trim removed 7 bases at V and 2 bases at J, leaving 10 bases unmatched. This clonotype originated in an elderly woman with acute or convalescent COVID-19. Sequencing used peripheral blood. The chain recombines TRBV5-4 with TRBJ2-7; TRBD1 agrees at 9 bases. In nucleotides, the CDR3 is TGTGCCAGCCAGGGGGGAAGGGACAGGGCCTACGAGCAGTACTTC. The encoded protein is CASQGGRDRAYEQYF.